This TCR beta chain was observed in a study (dated by TCRdb to the mid-2010s). Turning to this clonotype: Its binding antigen is unknown. Base qualities are not recorded, but no much larger clone differs from it by a single base.

The library was produced with RT-PCR. The sequencer was an Illumina MiSeq. Starting from the raw public reads, TCRdb applied fastp trimming at Q25, assembled clones with MiXCR and retained in-frame beta chains. Rows are unified per CDR3 protein, each entry keeping the most common DNA and genes. In this sample the table shows around 700,000 distinct CDR3 sequences, around 14% of which occur a single time. In total, the top ten clones hold 3% to 4.5% of the sample. Via the germline V gene (reference sequence), CDR1 is LGHDT and CDR2 YNNKEL. The CDR3 runs 19 amino acids, cysteine and phenylalanine included. The only DNA kept is the CDR3, 57 bases in frame from the first base. V lost 3 bases and J lost 1 base; the stretch between them is 25 bases long.

The sample taken for sequencing was memory CD4+ T cells from blood. The receptor was derived from a female donor in good health, serving as a healthy control. The rearrangement combines TRBV3-1 with TRBJ2-7; the D gene is not confidently resolved. The CDR3 protein sequence reads: CASSHRPSSGSRFSYEQYF. The sequenced DNA is TGTGCCAGCAGCCACCGGCCAAGCTCCGGCAGTAGGTTTTCCTACGAGCAGTACTTC.